This entry is about one T cell receptor (beta chain). No cognate antigen has been identified for it. No base qualities exist here, and no much larger clone lies one base off it. From cysteine to phenylalanine, the CDR3 is 16 amino acids long. The DNA shown is the 48-base CDR3, in frame from base 1. The junction shows trimming of 0 bases on V and 5 bases on J, plus 15 bases between the germline ends. Looking up the germline V gene (reference sequence) yields CDR1 LNHNV and CDR2 YYDKDF. The source of the sample is a study of blood T cell repertoires in COVID-19 (dated by TCRdb to 2018 to 2021). For the wider study: Samples from collaborators originated in the United States, Italy and Spain and spanned both the acute and convalescent phases of COVID-19. Where available, HLA class I and class II types were taken from metadata supplied by the sample provider and were not determined by assay-based typing. The material from the prospective study consisted of cDNA or gDNA derived from T cells, B-cell-depleted T cells, or PBMCs. The repertoires were made available in a free public database intended to serve as a resource for research on the immune response to SARS-CoV-2. The dataset comprised deeply sampled blood TCRbeta repertoires from subjects exposed to, actively infected with, or recovered from COVID-19. Nearly every sample came with metadata listing a de-identified subject ID, COVID-19 status, age in years and sex. The samples were drawn from the first 160 participants of the ongoing ImmuneRACE study and from 1,254 subjects provided by 6 global collaborators.

Another Seattle source contributed samples from volunteer blood donors who had recovered from COVID-19. Whole blood was collected in K2EDTA tubes by collaborating institutions according to the institutions' own protocols. For TCRbeta analysis, collaborator samples were shipped as frozen whole blood, as isolated PBMCs, or as DNA extracted from either sample type. TCRbeta CDR3 regions were amplified from genomic DNA using the immunoSEQ Assay, a bias-controlled multiplex PCR. In the original analysis: The number of nucleated cells in each sample was estimated from the amplification of reference gene primers within the assay. To quantify the absolute abundance of each unique TCRbeta CDR3 rearrangement, sequence reads were collapsed and filtered. For each sample, productive Simpson clonality was calculated as the square root of Simpson's diversity index across productive rearrangements. The source is immuneACCESS, and TCRdb retained only in-frame sequences with V and J called. Part of the clones is not carried over; for the studies checked, unresolved V genes explain less than half of this, and the remainder is unexplained. That table is the source of V, J and clone size, and D and trimming were worked out from the DNA. For this sample there are approximately 170,000 clones; more than 70% appear just once. Roughly 1.9% of the sample belongs to the ten largest clones.

Overall study results and their limits: Clinical and demographic metadata were provided uncurated, with the amount varying by source and participant.

Here the chain combines TRBV15 and TRBJ2-3; 6 matching bases give a weak D call of TRBD2. The TCR was taken from a man in his fifties or sixties who had recovered from COVID-19. The specimen was peripheral blood. In nucleotide form, the sequence is TGTGCCACCAGCAGAGATTGGGGCCGGGGAGGAGATACGCAGTATTTT. It codes for CATSRDWGRGGDTQYF.